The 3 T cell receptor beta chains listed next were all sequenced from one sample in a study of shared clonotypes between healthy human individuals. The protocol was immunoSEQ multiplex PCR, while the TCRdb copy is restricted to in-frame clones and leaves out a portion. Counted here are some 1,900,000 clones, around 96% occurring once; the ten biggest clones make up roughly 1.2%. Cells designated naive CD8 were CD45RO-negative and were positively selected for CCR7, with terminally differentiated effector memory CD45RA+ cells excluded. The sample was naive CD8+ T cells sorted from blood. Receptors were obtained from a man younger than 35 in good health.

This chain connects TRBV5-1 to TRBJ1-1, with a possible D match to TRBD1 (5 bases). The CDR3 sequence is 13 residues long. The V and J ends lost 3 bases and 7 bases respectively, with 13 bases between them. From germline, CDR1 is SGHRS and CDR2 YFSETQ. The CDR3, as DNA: TGCGCCAGCAGCTGGGGGGGAACCAGTGAAGCTTTCTTT. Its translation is CASSWGGTSEAFF.

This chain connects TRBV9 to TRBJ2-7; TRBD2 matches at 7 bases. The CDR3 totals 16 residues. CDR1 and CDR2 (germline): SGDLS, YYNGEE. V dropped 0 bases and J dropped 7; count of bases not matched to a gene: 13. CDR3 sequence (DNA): TGTGCCAGCAGCGTAGGAGCCAGCGGGGTCTTTTCTGAGCAGTACTTC. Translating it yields CASSVGASGVFSEQYF. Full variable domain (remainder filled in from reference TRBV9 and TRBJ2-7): DSGVTQTPKHLITATGQRVTLRCSPRSGDLSVYWYQQSLDQGLQFLIQYYNGEERAKGNILERFSAQQFPDLHSELNLSSLELGDSALYFCASSVGASGVFSEQYFGPGTRLTVT.

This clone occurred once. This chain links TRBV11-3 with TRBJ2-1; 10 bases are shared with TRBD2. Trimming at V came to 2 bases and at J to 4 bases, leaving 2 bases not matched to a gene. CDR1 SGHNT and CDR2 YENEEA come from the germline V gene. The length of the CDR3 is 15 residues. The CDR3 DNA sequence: TGTGCCAGCAGCTTAACTAGCGGGGTTTACAATGAGCAGTTCTTC. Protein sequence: CASSLTSGVYNEQFF.